This TCR beta chain was retrieved from a study of T cells after yellow fever vaccination (dated by TCRdb to between 2018 and 2021). Some background on the complete study: The SMART-Seq v4 Ultra Low Input RNA kit was used to prepare libraries from fractions with low cell numbers. To follow T-cell clones before and after primary and booster YFV17D yellow fever vaccination, bulk TCR alpha and beta repertoires were sequenced over time. Two healthy male donors, one aged 18 to 29 and one aged 30 to 40 years, were included in the cohort. Blood was collected at multiple timepoints before and after primary and secondary immunization, and bulk PBMC replicates and cell subsets were isolated.

What the authors observed across the whole study: A small share of clonotypes was detected in both CD4 and CD8 compartments, with the overlap likely arising from convergent recombination. Compared with the primary T-cell response, the secondary T-cell response was weaker but faster, peaking on day 5 rather than day 15. Computational filtering was required because FACS-sorted repertoires could contain abundant contaminating clonotypes from the bulk population. After the booster, most of the clones that had expanded following primary vaccination were detected again (around 97% of CD4 and around nine tenths of CD8), which suggests that memory was broadly maintained. Only a couple of donors were included in the study, so the extent to which the findings can be generalized is limited.

Synthesis of TCR cDNA relied on 5'RACE template switching, a step that introduced a universal primer site along with unique molecular identifiers. Priming of cDNA synthesis was performed from both the TCR alpha and TCR beta constant segments. Library amplification involved two PCR steps, and the second step added sample barcodes and sequencing adapters. Libraries were sequenced on Illumina HiSeq 2500 (2x100 bp) or NovaSeq (2x150 bp). Regarding the original processing steps: MIGEC handled demultiplexing of reads and collapsing into UMI consensus sequences, while MiXCR performed V(D)J alignment. Clonotypes responding to the vaccine were identified with edgeR on replicate PBMC samples, with the criteria of FDR below 0.01 and a log2 fold change above 5 up to day 15. Each bulk clonotype was labeled CD4 or CD8 based on which sequenced repertoire, CD4 or CD8, contained the clonotype at higher abundance. The raw public data were reprocessed by TCRdb itself: fastp quality trimming at Q25, MiXCR clonotype calling, in-frame beta chains only. Merged by CDR3 protein, the rows form single entries marked with the most common genes and DNA. The V and J calls were determined by TCRdb, not by the authors. The sample table lists a few hundred thousand distinct CDR3 sequences, roughly 6.8% of them with a count of one. Around 1% of the sample belongs to the ten largest clones.

In light of the paper, this sample's treatment or condition label describes: live attenuated yellow fever vaccine strain. PBMCs were isolated from peripheral blood using a standard Ficoll-Paque protocol. CD4 and CD8 T-cell fractions were isolated with Dynabeads CD4 and CD8 positive selection kits. RNA was extracted with TriZol from bulk PBMCs, CD4 and CD8 fractions, and dextramer-positive and dextramer-negative fractions. The V and J ends are trimmed by 0 bases and 6 bases, leaving 12 bases between them. There are 15 amino acids in the CDR3, from cysteine to phenylalanine inclusive. CDR3 DNA is the only sequence kept; it has 45 bases, read in frame from the first base. The germline V gene provides CDR1 MNHEY and CDR2 SVGAGI. This clonotype has at least ten counts. No antigen is known for it. There are no base qualities to consult, and no much larger clone falls within one base.

This TCR derives from a man younger than 45 who received the YFV17D yellow fever vaccine. Sequenced here: CD4+ T cells sorted from PBMCs, sampled on the day of the yellow fever booster vaccination. In this chain, TRBV6-5 is recombined with TRBJ1-5; no D gene is confidently identified. The nucleotides are TGTGCCAGCAGTTACTCGATGGTGGGGAGTCAGCCCCAGCATTTT. Its protein product is CASSYSMVGSQPQHF.